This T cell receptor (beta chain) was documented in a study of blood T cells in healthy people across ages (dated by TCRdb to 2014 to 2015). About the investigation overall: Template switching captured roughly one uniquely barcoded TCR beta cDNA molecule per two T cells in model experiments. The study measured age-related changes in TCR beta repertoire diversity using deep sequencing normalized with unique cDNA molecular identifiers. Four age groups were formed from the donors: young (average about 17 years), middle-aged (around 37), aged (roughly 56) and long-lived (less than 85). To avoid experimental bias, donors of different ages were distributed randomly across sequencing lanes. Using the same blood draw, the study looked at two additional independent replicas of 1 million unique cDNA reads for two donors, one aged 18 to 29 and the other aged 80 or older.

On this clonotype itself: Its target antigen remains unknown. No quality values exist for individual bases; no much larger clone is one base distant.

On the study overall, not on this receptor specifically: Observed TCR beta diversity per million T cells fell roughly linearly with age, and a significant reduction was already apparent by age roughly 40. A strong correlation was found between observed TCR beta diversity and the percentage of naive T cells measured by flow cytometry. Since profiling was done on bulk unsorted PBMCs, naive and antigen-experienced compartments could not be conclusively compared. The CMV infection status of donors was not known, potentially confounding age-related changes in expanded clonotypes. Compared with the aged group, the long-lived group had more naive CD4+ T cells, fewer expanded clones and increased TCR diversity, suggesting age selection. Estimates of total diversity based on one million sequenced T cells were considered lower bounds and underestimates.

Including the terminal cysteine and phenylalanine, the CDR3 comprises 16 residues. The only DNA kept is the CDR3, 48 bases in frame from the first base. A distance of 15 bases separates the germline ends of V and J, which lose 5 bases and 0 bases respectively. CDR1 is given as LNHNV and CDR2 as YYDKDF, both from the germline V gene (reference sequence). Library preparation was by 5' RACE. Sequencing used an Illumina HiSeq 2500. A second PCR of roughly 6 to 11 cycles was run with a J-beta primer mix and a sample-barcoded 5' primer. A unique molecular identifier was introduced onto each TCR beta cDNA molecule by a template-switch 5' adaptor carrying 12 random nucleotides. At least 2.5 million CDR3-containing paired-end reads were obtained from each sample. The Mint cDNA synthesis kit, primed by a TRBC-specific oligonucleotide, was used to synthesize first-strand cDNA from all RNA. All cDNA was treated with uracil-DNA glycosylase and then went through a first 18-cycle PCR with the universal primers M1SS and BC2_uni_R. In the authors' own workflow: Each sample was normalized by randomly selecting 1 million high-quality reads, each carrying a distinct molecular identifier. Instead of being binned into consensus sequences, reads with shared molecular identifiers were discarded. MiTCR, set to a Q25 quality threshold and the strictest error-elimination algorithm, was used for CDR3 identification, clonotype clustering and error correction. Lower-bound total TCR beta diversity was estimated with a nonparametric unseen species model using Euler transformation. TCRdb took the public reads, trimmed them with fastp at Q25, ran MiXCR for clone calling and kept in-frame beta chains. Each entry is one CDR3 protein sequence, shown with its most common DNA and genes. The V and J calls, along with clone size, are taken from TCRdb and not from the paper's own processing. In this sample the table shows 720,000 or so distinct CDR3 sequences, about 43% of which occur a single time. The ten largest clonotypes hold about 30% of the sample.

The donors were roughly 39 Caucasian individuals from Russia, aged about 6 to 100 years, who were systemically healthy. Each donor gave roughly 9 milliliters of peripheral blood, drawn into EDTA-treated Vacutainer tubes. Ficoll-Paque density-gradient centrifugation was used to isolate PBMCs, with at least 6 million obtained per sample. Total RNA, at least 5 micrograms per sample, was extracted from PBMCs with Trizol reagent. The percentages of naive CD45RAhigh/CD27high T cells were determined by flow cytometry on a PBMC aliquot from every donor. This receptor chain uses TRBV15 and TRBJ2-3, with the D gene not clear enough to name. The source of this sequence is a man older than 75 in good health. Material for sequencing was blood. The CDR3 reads CATSELLGPSTDTQYF. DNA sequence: TGTGCCACCAGCGAATTATTAGGACCTAGCACAGATACGCAGTATTTT.